This T cell receptor beta chain was recovered during a study of blood T cells in healthy people across ages. Findings and limits, study-wide: Compared with aged donors, long-lived donors showed fewer expanded clones, suggesting selection.

At least 5.5 micrograms of total RNA were extracted per sample. Per germline, CDR1 DFQATT and CDR2 SNEGSKA (reference sequence). V lost 8 bases, J lost 4 bases, and 14 bases stayed unmatched. This CDR3 has 14 amino acids. Alongside a J-beta primer mix, a sample-barcoded 5' primer served in a second PCR lasting about 6 to 12 cycles. Via MiXCR, TCRdb re-called the 5' RACE reads, giving one row per CDR3 protein. Of 380,000 or so distinct CDR3 sequences listed, about 52% are singletons. This clonotype showed up just a few times. What it binds is not known. V usage is TRBV20-1 and J usage is TRBJ2-7; 7 nucleotides match TRBD1. Input material: blood. The TCR comes from a man between 60 and 75 years old in good health. CDR3 protein: CSHHRDSSTYEQYF. Here the CDR3 DNA reads TGCAGTCACCACCGGGACAGCTCCACTTACGAGCAGTACTTC.